The next 5 T cell receptor beta chains were all read from a single sample in a study of blood T cell repertoires in COVID-19 (TCRdb year 2020). The receptor library was made with the immunoSEQ multiplex PCR assay. In TCRdb, the immuneACCESS table is reduced to in-frame sequences with V and J assigned. These tables do not hold every clone; where another copy was compared, an unresolved V gene accounts for under half, and the others remain unexplained. Recorded for this sample are 400,000 to 450,000 clones; around 91% of them occurred a single time. The ten largest account for 1% to 1.3% of the sample. The sample taken for sequencing was PBMCs or T cells enriched from blood (not recorded which). The receptors stem from a man younger than 45 who had recovered from COVID-19.

The chain employs TRBV24-1 and TRBJ2-7, with TRBD1 identical over 9 bases. CDR1 and CDR2 from the germline V gene are KGHDR and SFDVKD. This CDR3 contains 16 residues. J lost 3 bases, V lost 5 bases, and 10 bases had no gene match. The CDR3 DNA reads TGTGCCACCAGTGTTGGACCGGGACAGGGAGGCTACGAGCAGTACTTC. The encoded protein is CATSVGPGQGGYEQYF.

The chain links TRBV7-2 to TRBJ1-4; D unresolved. Germline values: CDR1 SGHTA, CDR2 FQGNSA. This CDR3 comprises 14 residues. Trimming left V 5 bases short and J 3 bases short, with 10 bases between. This CDR3 is CASSLGPSNEKLFF. The CDR3 DNA sequence: TGTGCCAGCAGCCTGGGCCCTTCTAATGAAAAACTGTTTTTT. Full variable domain (remainder filled in from reference TRBV7-2 and TRBJ1-4): GAGVSQSPSNKVTEKGKDVELRCDPISGHTALYWYRQSLGQGLEFLIYFQGNSAPDKSGLPSDRFSAERTGGSVSTLTIQRTQQEDSAVYLCASSLGPSNEKLFFGSGTQLSVL.

The table lists this clone with a count of one. V is TRBV9 and J is TRBJ1-2; the D gene is possibly TRBD1 (5 bases). This CDR3 is 15 amino acids long. Germline assignment: CDR1 SGDLS and CDR2 YYNGEE. Trimming stripped 0 bases from V and 5 bases from J, with 14 bases between. The CDR3 spells CASSVASQGRYGYTF. CDR3 sequence (DNA): TGTGCCAGCAGCGTAGCGTCCCAGGGAAGGTATGGCTACACCTTC.

This clone was seen only once. The rearrangement joins TRBV5-1 to TRBJ2-3; D ambiguous. V lost 3 bases and J lost 0, with 14 bases in between. The V gene's germline CDR1 is SGHRS and CDR2 YFSETQ. The CDR3 is 16 amino acids. The CDR3 DNA reads TGCGCCAGCAGCTCCCAAACATCCGCTAGCACAGATACGCAGTATTTT. It yields the protein CASSSQTSASTDTQYF.

The chain uses TRBV18 and TRBJ1-5; TRBD1 is a possible D gene (6 bases). Per the germline V gene, CDR1 is KGHSH and CDR2 is LQKENI. The ends were cut back, 2 bases at V and 4 bases at J, with 15 bases in the middle. This CDR3 comprises 16 residues. In DNA, the CDR3 is TGTGCCAGCTCACCAAACGAAGGGACACCAAATCAGCCCCAGCATTTT. This gives the protein CASSPNEGTPNQPQHF.